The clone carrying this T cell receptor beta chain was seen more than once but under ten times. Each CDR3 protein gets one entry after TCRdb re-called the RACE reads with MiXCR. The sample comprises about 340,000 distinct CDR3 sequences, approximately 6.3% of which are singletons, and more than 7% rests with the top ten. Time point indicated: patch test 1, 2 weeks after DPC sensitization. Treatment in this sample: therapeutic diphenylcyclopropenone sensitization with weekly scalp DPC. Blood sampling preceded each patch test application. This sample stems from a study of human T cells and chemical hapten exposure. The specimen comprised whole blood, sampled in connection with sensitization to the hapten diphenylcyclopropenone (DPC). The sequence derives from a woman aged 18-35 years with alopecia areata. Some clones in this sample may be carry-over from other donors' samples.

The CDR3 spells CSARVGTANTEAFF. For the CDR3, the DNA is TGCAGTGCTAGAGTCGGGACAGCGAACACTGAAGCTTTCTTT. This chain uses TRBV20-1 with TRBJ1-1; 7 bases are a match to TRBD1. CDR3 length: 14 residues. Germline CDR1 DFQATT, CDR2 SNEGSKA (reference sequence). V was pared by 1 base and J by 1 base, with 3 bases of the junction left unmatched.